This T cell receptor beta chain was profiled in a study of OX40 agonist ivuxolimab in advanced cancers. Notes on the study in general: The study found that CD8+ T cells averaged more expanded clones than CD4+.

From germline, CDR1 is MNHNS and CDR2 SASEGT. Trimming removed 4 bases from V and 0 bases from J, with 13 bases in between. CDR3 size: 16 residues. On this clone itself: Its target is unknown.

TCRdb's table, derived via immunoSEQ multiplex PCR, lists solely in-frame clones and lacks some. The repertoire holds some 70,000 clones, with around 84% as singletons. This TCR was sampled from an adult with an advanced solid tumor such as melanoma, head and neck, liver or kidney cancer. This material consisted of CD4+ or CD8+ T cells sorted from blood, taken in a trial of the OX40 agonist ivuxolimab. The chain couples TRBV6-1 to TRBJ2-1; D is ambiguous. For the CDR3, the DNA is TGTGCCAGCAGTGGCCTCGACCCAAGCTCCTACAATGAGCAGTTCTTC. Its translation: CASSGLDPSSYNEQFF.